The sample holds a few counts of the clone carrying this T cell receptor (beta chain). TCRdb recomputed calls from the RACE reads with MiXCR, one row per CDR3 protein. The sample shows about 77,000 distinct CDR3 sequences, about 15% of them seen only once. The data were obtained in a study of human T cells and chemical hapten exposure. Noted time point: pre-sensitization, week 0. Sample treatment: therapeutic diphenylcyclopropenone sensitization with weekly scalp DPC. Trimming removed 5 bases from V and 5 bases from J; junction bases left unmatched: 10. The germline V gene encodes CDR1 SEHNR and CDR2 FQNEAQ (reference sequence). The CDR3 has 16 amino acids.

The genes are TRBV7-9 and TRBJ2-5; the match to TRBD2 covers 11 bases. The TCR originated in a woman aged 50 to 60 with alopecia areata. Some clones in this sample may be carry-over from other donors' samples. This sample comprised whole blood, obtained in connection with sensitization to the hapten diphenylcyclopropenone (DPC). For the CDR3, the DNA is TGTGCCAGCAGCCGATTACTAGCGGGAGAGAGGGAGACCCAGTACTTC. Protein: CASSRLLAGERETQYF.